This T cell receptor beta chain is drawn from a study of T cells in localized non-small cell lung cancer. This clone was observed a few times. Its antigen is unknown. V was trimmed by 2 bases and J by 3 bases, leaving 13 bases between them. Germline CDR1 is MNHEY and CDR2 is SVGAGI. The CDR3 consists of 15 residues. The study, taken as a whole, reports: A higher density of T cells in blood coincided with extended overall survival. Tumor samples were not multi-region, leaving intratumor heterogeneity unexcluded. For the top 100 tumor clones, a median approximately 59 also appeared in adjacent lung. Uninvolved adjacent lung had more T cell clonality than any other tissue, topping tumor.

Sequenced by immunoSEQ multiplex PCR; TCRdb stores in-frame clones only, minus some. The table includes about 12,000 clones, around 83% detected once. The source of this sequence is a male donor at least 60 years old with stage I lung adenocarcinoma. This specimen consisted of peripheral blood, obtained before any cancer treatment. The chain links TRBV6-5 to TRBJ1-1; D remains ambiguous. The CDR3, as DNA: TGTGCCAGCAGTTACGGTTCCCCCTGGGACACTGAAGCTTTCTTT. It specifies CASSYGSPWDTEAFF.